These 8 T cell receptor beta chains came from one sample sequenced in a study of blood T cell repertoires in COVID-19. Clones were read by immunoSEQ multiplex PCR, and TCRdb kept only the in-frame ones, dropping some. The repertoire holds about 120,000 clones, with roughly 79% as singletons. Input material: peripheral blood. All receptors come from a human donor in a cohort sampled during active COVID-19.

The chain joins TRBV28 to TRBJ2-1; 7 nucleotides agree with TRBD1. The junction had 8 bases not matched to a gene; V was cut back by 5 bases and J by 7 bases. Germline CDR1 reads MDHEN; CDR2 reads SYDVKM. The CDR3 length is 14 residues. Here the CDR3 reads CASSPDRVLNEQFF. The CDR3 DNA reads TGTGCCAGCAGTCCCGACAGGGTTTTAAATGAGCAGTTCTTC.

The V call is TRBV6-5, the J call TRBJ1-2; TRBD1 agrees at 7 bases. The CDR3 length is 14 residues. With 4 bases clipped from V and 4 bases from J, the junction kept 6 bases outside the gene matches. Looked up from germline, CDR1 is MNHEY and CDR2 is SVGAGI. CDR3 sequence reads: CASSSGGSGYGYTF. The CDR3 coding sequence is TGTGCCAGCAGTTCAGGGGGAAGCGGCTATGGCTACACCTTC.

The V and J genes are TRBV6-5 and TRBJ1-1, with 7 bases fitting TRBD1. The CDR3 length is 14 residues. J gave up 1 base and V 6 bases, and 5 bases lay outside the gene matches. Per the germline V gene, CDR1 is MNHEY and CDR2 is SVGAGI. The CDR3 reads CASRSGQKNTEAFF. The CDR3 nucleotides read TGTGCCAGCAGGTCGGGACAGAAGAACACTGAAGCTTTCTTT.

The chain recombines TRBV19 with TRBJ2-7; 14 nucleotides align to TRBD2. The CDR3 has 14 residues. Per the germline V gene, CDR1 is LNHDA and CDR2 is SQIVND (reference sequence). The V and J ends lost 6 bases and 6 bases, in that order; junction bases with no gene match: 4. The CDR3 DNA is TGTGCCAGTAGCCCCGGGACTAGCGGGAGCGAGCAGTACTTC. Residues: CASSPGTSGSEQYF.

This chain uses TRBV25-1 with TRBJ2-7; D not resolved. The CDR3 loop spans 11 amino acids. Trimming took off 4 bases at V and 3 bases at J, with 4 bases between the two ends. Germline CDR1 reads MGHDK; CDR2 reads SYGVNS. The CDR3: CASSVSYEQYF. The CDR3 DNA reads as TGTGCCAGCAGTGTTAGCTACGAGCAGTACTTC.

The gene calls are TRBV7-9 and TRBJ2-5; tentatively, D is TRBD1 (6 bases). CDR3 size: 14 residues. Deletions cut 5 bases from V and 5 bases from J, with 15 bases between. Germline loops: CDR1 SEHNR, CDR2 FQNEAQ (reference sequence). The CDR3 sequence: CASSLQGARETQYF. The CDR3 DNA is TGTGCCAGCAGCCTACAGGGTGCGCGGGAGACCCAGTACTTC.

The chain combines TRBV7-2 with TRBJ1-2; D ambiguous. Germline-derived CDR1 and CDR2 are SGHTA and FQGNSA. The length of the CDR3 is 13 residues. Trimming removed 4 bases at V and 6 bases at J, with 12 bases between. Written as DNA, the CDR3 is TGTGCCAGCAGCTCAGTTCGACTCCATGGCTACACCTTC. This translates into CASSSVRLHGYTF.

The chain recombines TRBV4-1 with TRBJ2-1, with D possibly being TRBD2 (5 bases). The CDR3 totals 15 residues. Germline lookup yields CDR1 MGHRA and CDR2 YSYEKL. Trimming pared 4 bases from V and 7 bases from J, leaving 17 bases between. CDR3 residues: CASSRSREVGNEQFF. DNA for the CDR3: TGCGCCAGCAGCCGATCACGGGAAGTCGGGAATGAGCAGTTCTTC.